A selection of T cell receptor beta chains follows, all from one sample in a study of stem cell transplantation in POMP-related autoinflammatory disease. The method was immunoSEQ multiplex PCR; TCRdb's version includes in-frame clones alone and lacks a portion of them. The sample contains about 68,000 clones, more than 75% of which appear only once. Source: CD4+ T cells from PBMCs, taken after stem cell transplantation. The origin of the receptors is a human patient with POMP-related autoinflammation and immune dysregulation (PRAID). The graft donor may have given rise to some T cells. The CDR3 runs from the conserved cysteine through the conserved F or W. A D gene is named only where the DNA matches it firmly. Not all rows give a size; the values are once, few, many and, for expanded clones, a class.

D | size | J | V | DNA | CDR3
TRBD1 | . | TRBJ2-5 | TRBV4-1 | TGCGCCAGCAGAAGGACAGGTGCATTCGGAGAGACCCAGTACTTC | CASRRTGAFGETQYF
TRBD1 | . | TRBJ2-7 | TRBV18 | TGTGCCAGCTCACCCGGACAGGTGTCCTACGAGCAGTACTTC | CASSPGQVSYEQYF
. | . | TRBJ1-1 | TRBV5-1 | TGCGCCAGCAGTAACACAGGGAACACTGAAGCTTTCTTT | CASSNTGNTEAFF
. | few | TRBJ2-7 | TRBV28 | TGTGCCAGCAGTAGCGACCGGGACTTGGTCCCCGAGCAGTACTTC | CASSSDRDLVPEQYF
TRBD1 | . | TRBJ2-2 | TRBV5-1 | TGCGCCAGCAGCTTGTCACAGGGGCCGAACACCGGGGAGCTGTTTTTT | CASSLSQGPNTGELFF
. | . | TRBJ2-3 | TRBV3-1/TRBV3-2 | TGTGCCAGCAGCCTCGGCTCACCGAGCGATACGCAGTATTTT | CASSLGSPSDTQYF
. | . | TRBJ2-7 | TRBV6-1 | TGTGCCAGCAGTGAAGGGACATCCATCTACGAGCAGTACTTC | CASSEGTSIYEQYF
TRBD1 | . | TRBJ1-6 | TRBV5-1 | TGCGCCAGCAGCCCGGGGACAGTTCTTAATTCACCCCTCCACTTT | CASSPGTVLNSPLHF
. | once | TRBJ2-5 | TRBV5-1 | TGCGCCAGCAGCTTGTTAGGCTCCCGCCAAGAGACCCAGTACTTC | CASSLLGSRQETQYF
. | . | TRBJ1-2 | TRBV6-5 | TGTGCCAGCAGTCACTCTAGACAGGTCTATGGCTACACCTTC | CASSHSRQVYGYTF
. | once | TRBJ2-1 | TRBV2 | TGTGCCAGCAGTGAAATGGACAGCTCCTACAATGAGCAGTTCTTC | CASSEMDSSYNEQFF
TRBD1 | . | TRBJ2-1 | TRBV6-5 | TGTGCCAGCAGTACAGGGGCGGATGAGCAGTTCTTC | CASSTGADEQFF
TRBD2 | . | TRBJ2-3 | TRBV11-2 | TGTGCCATACGAAGCGGGGAGGGTTGGGTCAGAACGCAGTATTTT | CAIRSGEGWVRTQYF
TRBD2 | . | TRBJ2-1 | TRBV7-9 | TGTGCCAGCAGCCTGAGACTAGCGGCGCACAATGAGCAGTTCTTC | CASSLRLAAHNEQFF
TRBD2 | . | TRBJ2-5 | TRBV19 | TGTGCCAGTAGTATAGATCGGGCGGGGGGGGTTCAAGAGACCCAGTACTTC | CASSIDRAGGVQETQYF
. | . | TRBJ2-5 | TRBV6-2/TRBV6-3 | TGTGCCAGCAGTTACTCGCGGCGGGGTGGAGAGACCCAGTACTTC | CASSYSRRGGETQYF
. | . | TRBJ1-3 | TRBV6-5 | TGTGCCAGCAGTCGGGCCCGCTCTGGAAACACCATATATTTT | CASSRARSGNTIYF
TRBD2 | . | TRBJ2-1 | TRBV4-1 | TGCGCCAGCAGCCAAGCGGCGGGAGGGCCTAGGAATGAGCAGTTCTTC | CASSQAAGGPRNEQFF
. | . | TRBJ1-2 | TRBV5-1 | TGCGCCAGCAGAAGAGACGGGAACTATGGCTACACCTTC | CASRRDGNYGYTF
. | few | TRBJ1-1 | TRBV2 | TGTGCCAGCAGTCTAAAGGGAGCTTTCTTT | CASSLKGAFF
. | . | TRBJ1-1 | TRBV7-2 | TGTGCCAGCAGCTTAGTGGGGGTGGGCACTGAAGCTTTCTTT | CASSLVGVGTEAFF
. | . | TRBJ1-6 | TRBV28 | TGTGCCAGCGAACAGGGATATAATTCACCCCTCCACTTT | CASEQGYNSPLHF
. | . | TRBJ1-6 | TRBV27 | TGTGCCAGCAGTCCGTTTAATTCACCCCTCCACTTT | CASSPFNSPLHF
. | . | TRBJ1-1 | TRBV2 | TGTGCCAGCAGCGTTCAATTGGGGGAATGGACTGAAGCTTTCTTT | CASSVQLGEWTEAFF
TRBD1 | . | TRBJ1-5 | TRBV5-1 | TGCGCCAGCAGCTTGGGGGTACAGGGGCTCAATCAGCCCCAGCATTTT | CASSLGVQGLNQPQHF
. | . | TRBJ1-1 | TRBV7-9 | TGTGCCAGCAGCTTAGCGCTAAATTCCCGTGGTAGCGCGGGAGCTTTCTTT | CASSLALNSRGSAGAFF
TRBD1 | . | TRBJ1-6 | TRBV27 | TGTGCCAGCAGTCCCCCACAACTCAGGACAGGGGAACTCGTATCCTATAATTCACCCCTCCACTTT | CASSPPQLRTGELVSYNSPLHF
TRBD1 | . | TRBJ1-2 | TRBV4-1 | TGCGCCAGCAGCCACGGACAGGGGAATAACTATGGCTACACCTTC | CASSHGQGNNYGYTF
. | few | TRBJ2-2 | TRBV18 | TGTGCCAGCTCATCCCTAGCTGGATCCAACACCGGGGAGCTGTTTTTT | CASSSLAGSNTGELFF
TRBD1 | . | TRBJ2-7 | TRBV10-1 | TGCGCCAGCAGTAAGGGACAGGGGGTGCCCTGGGGGCAGTACTTC | CASSKGQGVPWGQYF
TRBD1 | few | TRBJ1-4 | TRBV29-1 | TGCAGCGTCCTCGGGACAGGGGATGAAAAACTGTTTTTT | CSVLGTGDEKLFF
. | few | TRBJ1-2 | TRBV10-2 | TGCGCCAGCAGGGGGATGGGGGTTGACAACTATGGCTACACCTTC | CASRGMGVDNYGYTF
TRBD2 | . | TRBJ2-1 | TRBV7-9 | TGTGCCAGCAGCTCCCCCGGGACTAGGGCCACCAATGAGCAGTTCTTC | CASSSPGTRATNEQFF
TRBD2 | . | TRBJ2-5 | TRBV2 | TGTGCCAGCAGTGAACCGGAGACAGCGGGGCCTCAAGAGACCCAGTACTTC | CASSEPETAGPQETQYF
. | . | TRBJ1-1 | TRBV4-1 | TGCGCCAGCAGCCCCCAGGACAGCATATACACTGAAGCTTTCTTT | CASSPQDSIYTEAFF
TRBD1 | . | TRBJ1-4 | TRBV3-1/TRBV3-2 | TGTGCCAGCAGACGGACAGGGGGGCAGGAACTGTTTTTT | CASRRTGGQELFF
TRBD1 | . | TRBJ1-1 | TRBV5-1 | TGCGCCAGCAGCGCTGATCGCAGGGGGACTGAAGCTTTCTTT | CASSADRRGTEAFF
TRBD1 | . | TRBJ1-2 | TRBV19 | TGTGCCAGTACCGATCAGGGGGTCGGCTATGGCTACACCTTC | CASTDQGVGYGYTF